A selection of T cell receptor beta chains follows, all from one sample in a study of neoadjuvant anti-PD-1 for oral cavity cancer. Sequencing used immunoSEQ multiplex PCR; TCRdb keeps in-frame clones, though not all of them. This table holds 7,000 to 8,500 clones, about 54% found once. The material was tumor tissue, obtained before nivolumab (anti-PD-1) treatment. These receptors were collected from a person between 40 and 79 years old with oral cavity squamous cell carcinoma. The CDR3 runs from the conserved cysteine through the conserved F or W. D genes are given only for firm matches. Some rows have no size entry. The others give once, few or many, or a class for an expanded clone.

length	D	V	J	size	DNA	CDR3
13	-	TRBV9	TRBJ1-1	-	TGTGCCAGCAGCGTTCGGGCGGCCGGTGAAGCTTTCTTT	CASSVRAAGEAFF
15	TRBD2	TRBV5-8	TRBJ2-7	-	TGTGCCAGCAGCTTGGCCGGAGCGGGAGGCTACGAGCAGTACTTC	CASSLAGAGGYEQYF
16	TRBD2	TRBV7-8	TRBJ2-3	few	TGTGCCAGCAGCCCGTGGACTAGCGGGACCACAGATACGCAGTATTTT	CASSPWTSGTTDTQYF
11	-	TRBV6-5	TRBJ1-1	few	TGTGCCAGCGGATTGGCAACTGAAGCTTTCTTT	CASGLATEAFF
17	-	TRBV7-8	TRBJ1-3	few	TGTGCCAGCAGCTTAGGACTCCCGTCGGCCTCTGGAAACACCATATATTTT	CASSLGLPSASGNTIYF
16	-	TRBV14	TRBJ2-5	-	TGTGCCAGCAGCCAAGATGAACTCCCCCGTAGGGAGACCCAGTACTTC	CASSQDELPRRETQYF
15	-	TRBV5-1	TRBJ1-6	medium-sized	TGCGCCAGCAGCGCGTCGGGACAATATAATTCACCCCTCCACTTT	CASSASGQYNSPLHF
15	TRBD1	TRBV4-2	TRBJ1-2	-	TGTGCCAGCAGCTCCCCCGGGACAGGGGGGAATGGCTACACCTTC	CASSSPGTGGNGYTF
15	-	TRBV28	TRBJ1-5	once	TGTGCCAGCAGTTTAACTTCGGACAGACGACAGCCCCAGCATTTT	CASSLTSDRRQPQHF
15	-	TRBV7-2	TRBJ2-7	few	TGTGCCAGCAGCTTAGTCCGGACTCCGAGGAACGAGCAGTACTTC	CASSLVRTPRNEQYF
14	-	TRBV6-6	TRBJ1-3	-	TGTGCCAGCAGCAGAGAGGTATCTGGAAACACCATATATTTT	CASSREVSGNTIYF
15	TRBD1	TRBV28	TRBJ2-7	-	TGTGCCAGCAGGCCCTCCGGGACAGGGACCTACGAGCAGTACTTC	CASRPSGTGTYEQYF
18	TRBD2	TRBV5-1	TRBJ2-7	-	TGCGCCAGCAGCTTGCGGGGCTCCCGAGGGACTAGCGGCTACGAGCAGTACTTC	CASSLRGSRGTSGYEQYF
13	-	TRBV27	TRBJ2-3	few	TGTGCCAGCAGTTTTGCCAGGACAGATACGCAGTATTTT	CASSFARTDTQYF
15	TRBD2	TRBV19	TRBJ2-2	-	TGTGCCAGTAGTATGACCAGCGGGGGCACCGGGGAGCTGTTTTTT	CASSMTSGGTGELFF
14	TRBD2	TRBV27	TRBJ2-7	few	TGTGCCAGCAAAAGGGTAGCGGGAGCCTACGAGCAGTACTTC	CASKRVAGAYEQYF
12	-	TRBV5-1	TRBJ1-2	-	TGCGCCAGCAGCTTGGAGGACTATGGCTACACCTTC	CASSLEDYGYTF
14	-	TRBV18	TRBJ1-5	few	TGTGCCAGCTCCCTCCCAGATCGCAATCAGCCCCAGCATTTT	CASSLPDRNQPQHF
14	TRBD1	TRBV2	TRBJ1-2	once	TGTGCCAGCAGCCTGACAGGGACAACTAATGGCTACACCTTC	CASSLTGTTNGYTF
12	-	TRBV7-9	TRBJ2-7	-	TGTGCCAGCAGCTCCGGACAGCGCGAGCAGTACTTC	CASSSGQREQYF
13	-	TRBV5-1	TRBJ1-1	few	TGCGCCAGCGGAACGGGGCGCAGCGCTGAAGCTTTCTTT	CASGTGRSAEAFF
15	TRBD2	TRBV6-5	TRBJ2-5	-	TGTGCCAGCAGTTACTCGAAGGCGGGAGGAGAGACCCAGTACTTC	CASSYSKAGGETQYF
15	TRBD2	TRBV28	TRBJ2-2	-	TGTGCCAGCAGTTTGCTAGCGGGAGGTACCGGGGAGCTGTTTTTT	CASSLLAGGTGELFF
14	TRBD1	TRBV6-1	TRBJ1-6	-	TGTGCCAGCAGAGATGGACAGGGTAGATCACCCCTCCACTTT	CASRDGQGRSPLHF
15	TRBD1	TRBV18	TRBJ1-5	-	TGTGCCAGCTCACGGACAGGGGGAGAGGATCAGCCCCAGCATTTT	CASSRTGGEDQPQHF
15	-	TRBV7-9	TRBJ1-1	-	TGTGCCAGCAGCCCGACGAAGGGCGGGATCGCTGAAGCTTTCTTT	CASSPTKGGIAEAFF